This T cell receptor beta chain came from a study of PD-L1 blockade in urothelial cancer. Time point given: pretreatment peripheral blood. Germline CDR1 and CDR2: SGHRS and YFSETQ. V lost 3 bases and J lost 2, with 20 bases in between. This CDR3 has 17 residues. Generated by immunoSEQ multiplex PCR, the TCRdb table keeps only in-frame clones and is missing some. The sample has roughly 55,000 clones; 85% to 90% are singletons. The material was PBMCs, obtained around atezolizumab (anti-PD-L1) treatment. This chain links TRBV5-1 with TRBJ2-5; perhaps TRBD1 as D (6 bases). The TCR sequence derives from a man aged 60 to 69 with urothelial cancer. The CDR3 nucleotides read TGCGCCAGCAGCTCTCACAAGAGAAACAGGGTTCAAGAGACCCAGTACTTC. Its protein is CASSSHKRNRVQETQYF.